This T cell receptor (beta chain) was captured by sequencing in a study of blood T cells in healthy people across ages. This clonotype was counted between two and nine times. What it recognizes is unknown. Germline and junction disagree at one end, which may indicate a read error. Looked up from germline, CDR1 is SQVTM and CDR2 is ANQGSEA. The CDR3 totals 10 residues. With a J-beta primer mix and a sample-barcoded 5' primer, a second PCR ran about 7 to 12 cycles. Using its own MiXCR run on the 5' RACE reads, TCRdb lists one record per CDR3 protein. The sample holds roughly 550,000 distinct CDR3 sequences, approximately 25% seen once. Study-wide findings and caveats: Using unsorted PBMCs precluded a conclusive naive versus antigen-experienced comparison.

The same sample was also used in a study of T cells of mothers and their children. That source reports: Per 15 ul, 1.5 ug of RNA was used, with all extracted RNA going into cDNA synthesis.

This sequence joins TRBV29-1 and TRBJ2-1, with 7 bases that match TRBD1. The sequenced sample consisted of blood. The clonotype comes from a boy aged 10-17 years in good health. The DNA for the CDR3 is TGCAGCGTTGAGACAGGGCTCCTTCTCTTC. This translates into CSVETGLLLF.